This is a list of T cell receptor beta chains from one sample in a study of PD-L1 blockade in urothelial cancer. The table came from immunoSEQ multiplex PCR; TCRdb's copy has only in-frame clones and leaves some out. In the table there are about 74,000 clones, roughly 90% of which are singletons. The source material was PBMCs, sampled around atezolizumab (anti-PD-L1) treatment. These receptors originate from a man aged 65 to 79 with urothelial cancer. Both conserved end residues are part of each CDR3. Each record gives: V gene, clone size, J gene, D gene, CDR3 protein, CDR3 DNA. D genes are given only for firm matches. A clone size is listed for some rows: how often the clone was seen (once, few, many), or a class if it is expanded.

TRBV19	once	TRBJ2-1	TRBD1	CASSLQGARFDEQFF	TGTGCCAGTAGTCTCCAGGGGGCGCGGTTTGATGAGCAGTTCTTC
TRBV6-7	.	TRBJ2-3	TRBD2	CASLGLAGGVTDTQYF	TGTGCCAGCTTGGGATTGGCGGGAGGGGTCACAGATACGCAGTATTTT
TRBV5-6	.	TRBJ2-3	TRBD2	CASTLKTRGGGAQYF	TGTGCCAGCACCCTAAAAACTAGGGGCGGGGGGGCGCAGTATTTT
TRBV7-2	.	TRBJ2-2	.	CASASRGSLNTGELFF	TGTGCCAGCGCCTCTCGGGGGAGTCTGAACACCGGGGAGCTGTTTTTT
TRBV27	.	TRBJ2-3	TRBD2	CASSLAGEVGDTQYF	TGTGCCAGCAGTCTAGCGGGAGAGGTCGGGGATACGCAGTATTTT
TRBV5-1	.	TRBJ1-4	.	CASSRVGEKLFF	TGCGCCAGCAGCCGCGTTGGTGAAAAACTGTTTTTT
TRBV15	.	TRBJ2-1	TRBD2	CATRRLAGAYNEQFF	TGTGCCACCAGAAGGCTAGCGGGAGCCTACAATGAGCAGTTCTTC
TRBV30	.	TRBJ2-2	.	CAWSWGVGTGELFF	TGTGCCTGGAGTTGGGGGGTAGGCACCGGGGAGCTGTTTTTT
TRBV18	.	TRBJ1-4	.	CASSRLGVGDEKLFF	TGTGCCAGCTCGCGCCTAGGGGTCGGCGATGAAAAACTGTTTTTT
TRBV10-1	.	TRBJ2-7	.	CATPPSAERPPGYEQYF	TGCGCCACTCCCCCCTCCGCCGAGAGACCTCCGGGCTACGAGCAGTACTTC
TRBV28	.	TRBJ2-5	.	CASTSVTAIQETQYF	TGTGCCAGCACCTCGGTGACAGCCATCCAAGAGACCCAGTACTTC
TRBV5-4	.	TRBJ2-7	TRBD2	CASSAGTTSYEQYF	TGTGCCAGCAGCGCCGGGACTACCTCCTACGAGCAGTACTTC
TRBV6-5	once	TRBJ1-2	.	CASSLQQGHGYTF	TGTGCCAGCAGCCTCCAACAGGGCCATGGCTACACCTTC
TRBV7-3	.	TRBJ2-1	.	CASSPYFRFTANNEQFF	TGTGCCAGCAGCCCCTATTTTCGGTTTACTGCGAACAATGAGCAGTTCTTC
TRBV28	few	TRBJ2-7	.	CASNKYYEQYF	TGTGCCAGTAACAAATACTACGAGCAGTACTTC